Each of the 13 T cell receptor beta chains below was sequenced from the same sample in a study of T cell changes during pregnancy in multiple sclerosis. Libraries were prepared by immunoSEQ multiplex PCR; TCRdb keeps only in-frame clonotypes and omits some of them. The sample lists about 75,000 clones, 75% to 95% occurring once. The starting material was CD4+ T cells from peripheral blood mononuclear cells, obtained before pregnancy. The source is a female donor with multiple sclerosis, enrolled in a pregnancy study.

This chain connects TRBV5-1 to TRBJ2-5, with 7 nucleotides matching TRBD1. Germline values: CDR1 SGHRS, CDR2 YFSETQ. This CDR3 is 14 amino acids long. V shed 5 bases and J 0 bases; nucleotides not matched to a gene: 4. The CDR3 reads CASRGDSYQETQYF. DNA of the CDR3: TGCGCCAGCAGAGGGGACAGCTACCAAGAGACCCAGTACTTC.

The chain links TRBV10-3 to TRBJ2-7; TRBD2 matches at 7 bases. The trim removed 3 bases at V and 3 bases at J, leaving 2 bases unmatched. Per the germline V gene, CDR1 is ENHRY and CDR2 is SYGVKD. The CDR3 has 13 amino acids. In nucleotides, the CDR3 is TGTGCCATCAGTGAAGGCGGGAGCTACGAGCAGTACTTC. This gives the protein CAISEGGSYEQYF.

V usage is TRBV27 and J usage is TRBJ2-1; 10 bases are a match to TRBD2. The CDR3 length is 15 residues. With V trimmed by 3 bases and J by 7 bases, 6 bases remained unmatched. CDR1 is MNHEY, CDR2 SMNVEV, per germline (reference sequence). The CDR3 sequence: CASSLDGLAVNEQFF. The DNA for the CDR3 is TGTGCCAGCAGTTTGGATGGACTAGCGGTAAATGAGCAGTTCTTC.

This clone was seen once. The chain joins TRBV11-2 to TRBJ2-7, with D unresolved. The V end lost 0 bases, the J end lost 4 bases, and 4 bases lay between the germline ends. Germline V lookup: CDR1 SGHAT, CDR2 FQNNGV. This CDR3 contains 12 residues. The CDR3 region has the DNA TGTGCCAGCAGCTTAGAGAGTTACGAGCAGTACTTC. Translating gives CASSLESYEQYF.

This clone has just one count. The gene calls are TRBV9 and TRBJ2-1, with TRBD2 matching over 10 bases. Germline CDR1 SGDLS, CDR2 YYNGEE. The CDR3 contains 17 residues. Germline trimming cut 1 base from V and 4 bases from J; bases unmatched to any gene: 8. In DNA, the CDR3 is TGTGCCAGCAGCGTACAGACCGGGACTAGCGCGTACAATGAGCAGTTCTTC. It codes for CASSVQTGTSAYNEQFF.

The V gene is TRBV11-3, the J gene TRBJ1-6, with D hard to call. CDR1 and CDR2 (germline): SGHNT, YENEEA. The CDR3 loop spans 14 amino acids. The V gene lost 3 bases and the J gene lost 4 bases, with 7 bases spanning the gap. CDR3 in amino acids: CASSFLLYNSPLHF. DNA for the CDR3: TGTGCCAGCAGCTTTCTACTGTATAATTCACCCCTCCACTTT.

V gene TRBV9 combines with J gene TRBJ2-7; 8 nucleotides line up with TRBD2. V shed 0 bases, J shed 6 bases, and the junction held 8 bases outside the gene matches. Germline V lookup: CDR1 SGDLS, CDR2 YYNGEE. This CDR3 is 15 amino acids long. The chain's CDR3 is CASSVDPAGVGEQYF. In DNA, the CDR3 is TGTGCCAGCAGCGTAGACCCAGCGGGGGTGGGCGAGCAGTACTTC.

The V and J genes are TRBV19 and TRBJ1-3; possibly TRBD1 for D (5 bases). This CDR3 comprises 15 residues. V lost 7 bases and J 2 bases, leaving 15 bases between the germline ends. CDR1 is LNHDA, CDR2 SQIVND, per germline (reference sequence). The CDR3 is CASKRQLGTGNTIYF. Written as DNA, the CDR3 is TGTGCCAGTAAAAGACAGCTAGGTACTGGAAACACCATATATTTT.

The J gene is TRBJ2-7, the V gene TRBV10-3, with 10 bases matching TRBD1. This CDR3 contains 12 residues. Unmatched junction bases numbered 2, after V lost 9 bases and J lost 3 bases. Germline CDR1 and CDR2: ENHRY and SYGVKD. CDR3 DNA: TGTGCCATGGGGACAGGGGACTACGAGCAGTACTTC. Amino acids: CAMGTGDYEQYF.

The CDR3 sequence is CASSFWAGGGNEQFF. In DNA form, the CDR3 reads TGTGCCAGCAGTTTTTGGGCGGGAGGGGGAAATGAGCAGTTCTTC. This chain links TRBV28 with TRBJ2-1; 9 bases align to TRBD2. Germline CDR1 and CDR2: MDHEN and SYDVKM. The CDR3 runs to 15 residues. The V and J ends lost 3 bases and 7 bases, in that order; junction bases with no gene match: 7.

V gene TRBV6-1 combines with J gene TRBJ2-1; D is possibly TRBD2 (5 bases). The CDR3 loop spans 14 amino acids. In germline, CDR1 is MNHNS, CDR2 SASEGT. The V end lost 1 base, the J end lost 10 bases, and 14 bases lay between the germline ends. This CDR3 reads CASSEGPRGWEQFF. The CDR3 region has the DNA TGTGCCAGCAGTGAAGGGCCTAGAGGGTGGGAGCAGTTCTTC.

The rearrangement joins TRBV19 to TRBJ1-1; the match to TRBD1 covers 7 bases. Trimming at V came to 5 bases and at J to 0 bases, leaving 6 bases not matched to a gene. The CDR3 is 15 residues long. Germline-derived CDR1 and CDR2 are LNHDA and SQIVND (reference sequence). The CDR3 here is CASSPYGTVNTEAFF. DNA of the CDR3: TGTGCCAGTAGTCCCTACGGGACAGTGAACACTGAAGCTTTCTTT.

This clone was detected only once. V gene TRBV14 combines with J gene TRBJ1-2, with TRBD1 matching 8 bases. The CDR3 runs 16 residues. Looked up from germline, CDR1 is SGHDN and CDR2 is FVKESK. Germline trimming cut 3 bases from V and 4 bases from J; bases unmatched to any gene: 10. DNA of the CDR3: TGTGCCAGCAGCCAGAAAGGGTCAGGGGGCGTCTATGGCTACACCTTC. Protein product: CASSQKGSGGVYGYTF.